This entry describes one T cell receptor beta chain. This clonotype showed up just a few times. Its binding antigen is unknown. Per-nucleotide qualities are absent, and no much larger clonotype sits a single base away. The sample comes from a study of T-cell memory formation after mild COVID-19 (dated by TCRdb to 2020 to 2023). Study-level background: TCR sequence clusters from the two donors were largely donor specific. The cohort was made up of two young adult volunteers, one female and one male, who were previously healthy. In a couple of donors, T-cell clones that expanded and contracted after mild COVID-19 were tracked by sequencing TCRalpha and TCRbeta repertoires over time.

PBMCs were isolated by Ficoll-Paque density gradient centrifugation. Study-wide findings and limitations: From day 15 to 85, contracting clones showed balanced CD4/CD8 phenotypes, whereas a second wave of clones that expanded from day 15 to 37 leaned towards CD4+. The second-wave clones that peaked on day 37 were not confirmed to be SARS-CoV-2 specific. Contracting CD4+ clones were found mainly in CM and EM memory subsets, while CD8+ clones were enriched in EMRA. The study included only a couple of mild cases, and larger cohorts that include severe cases with pre-infection samples were judged to be necessary. Some responding clones were detected in pre-infection memory, which suggested that pre-existing cross-reactive memory T cells had joined the SARS-CoV-2 response.

Sequenced using an Illumina NovaSeq 6000. TCRalpha and TCRbeta cDNA libraries were built by 5'RACE with constant-segment primers, adding sample barcodes and unique molecular identifiers. RNA was extracted from every sample with Trizol reagent. Libraries were amplified in two PCR steps, with a second sample barcode and Illumina TruSeq adapters added in the second step. Libraries were sequenced on an Illumina NovaSeq with 2 x 150 bp paired-end reads. For the original study's pipeline: The reads were demultiplexed and collapsed into UMI-guided consensus sequences using migec v1.2.7. Using mixcr v2.1.11, the UMI consensuses were aligned to TRA and TRB V and J templates and assembled into clonotypes. Clonotypes were classified as expanded or contracted when called significant by both edgeR and NoisET, with noise models trained on biological replicates. For edgeR calls, the thresholds were a false discovery rate-adjusted p below 0.01 and a log2 fold-change of 1. As an exploratory analysis of dynamics, PCA with hierarchical clustering was applied to max-normalized trajectories of the 1000 most abundant clonotypes. Separately sequenced CD4+ and CD8+ repertoires were used to assign a CD4 or CD8 phenotype to each responding clone. TCRdb passed the public sequencing reads through fastp at Q25 and MiXCR, retaining productive beta sequences. Merged by CDR3 protein, the rows form single entries marked with the most common genes and DNA. The V and J calls were determined by TCRdb, not by the authors. Recorded for this sample are approximately 300,000 distinct CDR3 sequences; approximately 8.4% of them occurred a single time. The ten largest clones capture less than 25% of the sample.

V is cut back by 1 base and J by 4 bases, with 5 bases in the junction unmatched. There are 16 amino acids in the CDR3, from cysteine to phenylalanine inclusive. Kept here is only the CDR3 DNA, which spans 48 bases and is read in frame from base 1. CDR1 and CDR2 (SGHVS, FNYEAQ) derive from the germline V gene. This TCR came from a man aged 18-30 years who had mild COVID-19 (a few samples of this study predate the infection). The sample titles of this study are shuffled in the database, so cell type and time point are left out; the donor was told from shared clones. The receptor chain draws on TRBV7-6 and TRBJ2-3; a stretch of 10 junction bases matches TRBD2. The sequenced sample was PBMCs or a T cell subset sorted from them (not recorded which). CDR3 loop: CASSLEAGGLADTQYF. Here is the DNA: TGTGCCAGCAGCTTAGAAGCGGGGGGGCTCGCAGATACGCAGTATTTT.